One sample yielded the 14 T cell receptor beta chains listed below, sequenced in a study of vaccination and CD4 T cells after COVID-19. Scientists ran DNA taken from cultured CD4+ T cells through the Oncomine TCR Beta short-read assay for sequencing. A single record per CDR3 protein comes from TCRdb applying MiXCR to the PCR reads. The table records 11,000 to 15,000 distinct CDR3 sequences, around half of them present only once. Treatment reported: roughly nine-day PBMC culture with coronavirus spike peptide pools or control peptides (ViraFEST assay). Antigen specificity for these receptors is unknown. The source material was CD4+ T cells from blood, cultured in vitro. These receptor sequences come from a human donor who had recovered from COVID-19.

This clonotype appeared a few times. The chain links TRBV20-1 to TRBJ1-5; the D is unclear. V was clipped by 0 bases and J by 13 bases, with 7 bases between them. The CDR3 is 10 residues long. Per the germline V gene, CDR1 is DFQATT and CDR2 is SNEGSKA (reference sequence). The CDR3 loop reads CSAREQFQHF. CDR3 nucleotides: TGCAGTGCTAGAGAACAGTTTCAGCATTTT.

The chain links TRBV25-1 to TRBJ2-1; TRBD2 agrees at 11 bases. The CDR3 consists of 16 residues. J was trimmed by 8 bases and V by 3 bases; bases with no gene match: 9. The germline gives CDR1 MGHDK, CDR2 SYGVNS. The CDR3, as DNA: TGTGCCAGCAGTGAGCCACTAGCGGGAGTGGGGGATGAGCAGTTCTTC. Translated: CASSEPLAGVGDEQFF.

This chain joins TRBV19 and TRBJ1-5; D is undetermined. Looked up from germline, CDR1 is LNHDA and CDR2 is SQIVND (reference sequence). The CDR3 length is 16 residues. Trimming removed 3 bases at V and 4 bases at J, with 16 bases between. The CDR3 nucleotides are TGTGCCAGTAGTATCCTTGTAGGGCAGTCAAATCAGCCCCAGCATTTT. Protein: CASSILVGQSNQPQHF. Complete variable domain (other parts from reference TRBV19 and TRBJ1-5): DGGITQSPKYLFRKEGQNVTLSCEQNLNHDAMYWYRQDPGQGLRLIYYSQIVNDFQKGDIAEGYSVSREKKESFPLTVTSAQKNPTAFYLCASSILVGQSNQPQHFGDGTRLSIL.

The J gene is TRBJ2-4, the V gene TRBV20-1; tentatively, D is TRBD1 or TRBD2 (6 bases each). V was pared by 5 bases and J by 7 bases, with 12 bases between. Germline V lookup: CDR1 DFQATT, CDR2 SNEGSKA (reference sequence). CDR3 length: 12 amino acids. CDR3 sequence reads: CSASVGGNIQYF. Written as DNA, the CDR3 is TGCAGTGCTTCCGTAGGGGGGAACATTCAGTACTTC.

The chain joins TRBV29-1 to TRBJ1-6; D not resolved. This CDR3 is built from 13 residues. V dropped 4 bases and J dropped 6 bases, with 10 bases sitting between them. CDR1 is SQVTM and CDR2 is ANQGSEA in the germline V gene. CDR3 nucleotides: TGCAGCGTTGGGGAGGCGGGTAATTCACCCCTCCACTTT. Translating gives CSVGEAGNSPLHF.

The chain is built from TRBV28 and TRBJ2-5; D is unclear. The germline V and J ends were trimmed by 2 bases and 1 base, with 11 bases remaining between them. The CDR3 is made up of 15 amino acids. CDR1 is MDHEN, CDR2 SYDVKM, per germline. The CDR3 bases are TGTGCCAGCAGTTTACCGGACGTAGGCCAAGAGACCCAGTACTTC. Amino acids: CASSLPDVGQETQYF.

This chain uses TRBV29-1 with TRBJ1-1; D remains ambiguous. The length of the CDR3 is 12 residues. Per germline, CDR1 SQVTM and CDR2 ANQGSEA. CDR3 bases: TGCACCGTCGCCTCTCTGAACACTGAAGCTTTCTTT. Encoded protein: CTVASLNTEAFF.

This clonotype was observed a few times. The V and J genes are TRBV11-3 and TRBJ1-4; 12 bases agree with TRBD1. CDR3 length equals 13 residues. V trimming: 5 bases; J trimming: 11 bases; junction bases outside the gene matches: 3. The V gene's germline CDR1 is SGHNT and CDR2 YENEEA. CDR3 DNA: TGTGCCAGCAGCGTGGGACAGGGGGCGAAACTGTTTTTT. It encodes CASSVGQGAKLFF.

This clonotype was seen only a few times. The chain carries TRBV19 and TRBJ1-5; TRBD1 is a possible D gene (6 bases). CDR1 and CDR2 from the germline V gene are LNHDA and SQIVND (reference sequence). The length of the CDR3 is 15 residues. V gave up 6 bases and J gave up 0 bases, with 12 bases separating them. The CDR3 DNA reads TGTGCCAGTAGGGACAGTCCTAATAGCAATCAGCCCCAGCATTTT. Its translation is CASRDSPNSNQPQHF.

The DNA for the CDR3 is TGTGCCATCAGCTGGGACAGGGGGCCGAACACTGAAGCTTTCTTT. This encodes CAISWDRGPNTEAFF. The rearrangement joins TRBV10-3 to TRBJ1-1, with 12 bases matching TRBD1. The germline V gene has CDR1 ENHRY and CDR2 SYGVKD. V lost 6 bases, J lost 1 base, and 3 bases stayed unmatched. The CDR3 is 15 amino acids.

This sequence joins TRBV20-1 and TRBJ2-5, with unresolved D. This CDR3 is built from 14 residues. Trimming took 4 bases from V and 3 from J, leaving 15 bases between them. In germline, CDR1 is DFQATT, CDR2 SNEGSKA (reference sequence). The CDR3 protein is CSAIRSDGKETQYF. CDR3 coding DNA: TGCAGTGCTATAAGGTCGGACGGTAAAGAGACCCAGTACTTC.

The V gene is TRBV15, the J gene TRBJ2-5; D call uncertain. V was shortened by 9 bases and J by 4 bases, with 12 bases between the two germline ends. Germline V gene lookup returns CDR1 LNHNV and CDR2 YYDKDF (reference sequence). There are 12 residues in the CDR3. The CDR3 sequence: CATSPPTETQYF. The CDR3 DNA reads TGTGCCACAAGCCCCCCTACAGAGACCCAGTACTTC.

This clonotype was seen a few times. The CDR3: CASRRGVNYGYTF. Written as DNA, the CDR3 is TGTGCCAGCCGCAGGGGAGTAAACTATGGCTACACCTTC. V usage is TRBV6-1 and J usage is TRBJ1-2; D possibly corresponds to TRBD1 (6 bases). Germline V lookup: CDR1 MNHNS, CDR2 SASEGT. Trimming stripped 8 bases from V and 2 bases from J, with 12 bases between. This CDR3 is 13 amino acids long.

The chain carries TRBV30 and TRBJ2-7; 8 nucleotides match TRBD2. CDR3 size: 15 residues. CDR1 is GTSNPN, CDR2 SVGIG, per germline (reference sequence). Trimming removed 6 bases from V and 2 bases from J; junction bases left unmatched: 12. The CDR3 DNA sequence: TGTGCCTGCTCCCGAGGGGTAGCGGGAACCTACGAGCAGTACTTC. This sequence encodes CACSRGVAGTYEQYF.